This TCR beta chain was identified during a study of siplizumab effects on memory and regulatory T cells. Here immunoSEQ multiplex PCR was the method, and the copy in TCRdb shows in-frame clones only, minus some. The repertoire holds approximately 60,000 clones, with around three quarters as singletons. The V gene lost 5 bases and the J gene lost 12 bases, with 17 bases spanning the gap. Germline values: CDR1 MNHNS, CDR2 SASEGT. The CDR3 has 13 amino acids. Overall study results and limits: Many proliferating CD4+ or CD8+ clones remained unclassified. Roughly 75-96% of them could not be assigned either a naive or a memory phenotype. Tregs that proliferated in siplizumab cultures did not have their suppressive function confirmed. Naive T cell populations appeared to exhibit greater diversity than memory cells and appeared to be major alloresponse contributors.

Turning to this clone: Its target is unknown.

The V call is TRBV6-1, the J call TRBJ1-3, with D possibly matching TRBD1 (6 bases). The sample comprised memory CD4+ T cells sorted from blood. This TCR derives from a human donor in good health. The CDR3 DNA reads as TGTGCCAGCAGTTGGGACACCGTTCAAGTCATATATTTT. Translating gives CASSWDTVQVIYF.